The clone carrying this T cell receptor beta chain appeared a few times. The target antigen is unknown. The CDR3 extends over 12 amino acids. V lost 4 bases and J 4 bases, leaving 7 bases between the germline ends. CDR1 is WNHNN and CDR2 is SYGVQD in the germline V gene (reference sequence). The sample belongs to a study of memory CD4+ T cells and cytomegalovirus serostatus. Study-wide context: Healthy Belgian adult donors included about nine CMV-positive and 24 CMV-negative people.

Methods used by the authors: After removing out-of-frame reads, millions of distinct TCRbeta sequences remained. Clones were sequenced by immunoSEQ multiplex PCR, and TCRdb holds only the in-frame ones, with some missing. That table gives V, J and clone size, and the DNA gave D and trimming. The table records tens of thousands of clones, around 79% of them present only once. Single viable CD3+CD4+CD8-CD45RO+ cells were sorted as the memory CD4+ T cells. Study findings and constraints: Median bootstrapped AUC for CMV status was about 0.96 originally, about 0.9 US-trained.

Sequenced material: memory CD4+ T cells from blood. The TCR sequence derives from an adult in good health and CMV-seropositive. The V and J genes are TRBV10-1 and TRBJ1-1; unclear D gene. CDR3 residues: CASSAEGTEAFF. DNA for the CDR3: TGCGCCAGCAGTGCAGAGGGCACTGAAGCTTTCTTT.